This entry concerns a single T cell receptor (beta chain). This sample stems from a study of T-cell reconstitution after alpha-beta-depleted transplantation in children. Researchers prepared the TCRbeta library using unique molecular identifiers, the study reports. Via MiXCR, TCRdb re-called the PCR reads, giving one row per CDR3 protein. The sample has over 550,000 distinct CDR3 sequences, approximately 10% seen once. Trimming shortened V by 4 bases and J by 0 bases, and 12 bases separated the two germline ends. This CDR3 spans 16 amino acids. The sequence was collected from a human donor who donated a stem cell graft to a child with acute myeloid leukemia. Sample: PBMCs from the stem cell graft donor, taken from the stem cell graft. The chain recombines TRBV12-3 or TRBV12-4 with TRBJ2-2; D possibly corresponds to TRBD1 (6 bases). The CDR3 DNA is TGTGCCAGCAGTTCACGACAGGCGACGAACACCGGGGAGCTGTTTTTT. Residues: CASSSRQATNTGELFF.